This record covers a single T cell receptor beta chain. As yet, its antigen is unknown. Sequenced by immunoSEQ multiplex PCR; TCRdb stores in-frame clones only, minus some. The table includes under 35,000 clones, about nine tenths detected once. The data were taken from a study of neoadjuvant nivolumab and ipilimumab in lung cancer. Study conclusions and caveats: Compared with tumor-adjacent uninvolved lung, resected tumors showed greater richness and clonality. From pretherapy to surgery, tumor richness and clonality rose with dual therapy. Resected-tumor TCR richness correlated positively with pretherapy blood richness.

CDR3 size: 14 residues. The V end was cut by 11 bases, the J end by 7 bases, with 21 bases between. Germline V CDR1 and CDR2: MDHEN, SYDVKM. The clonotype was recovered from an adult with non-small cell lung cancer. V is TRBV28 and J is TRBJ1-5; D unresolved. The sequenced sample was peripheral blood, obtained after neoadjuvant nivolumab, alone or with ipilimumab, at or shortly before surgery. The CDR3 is CAVRDSPSRQPQHF. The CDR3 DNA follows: TGTGCCGTCCGGGATTCCCCCTCCCGCCAGCCCCAGCATTTT.